This T cell receptor (beta chain) was captured in a study of beta chain features in type 1 diabetes. Study-wide findings and caveats: TCRB repertoires of naive, central memory and Treg cells appeared more similar among patients than among healthy donors. Significant though moderate, a shortening of TCRB CDR3s appeared in all four CD4+ subsets of Type 1 diabetes patients.

Looked up from germline, CDR1 is GTSNPN and CDR2 is SVGIG (reference sequence). The J segment lost 6 bases and the V segment lost 5 bases, leaving 1 base of the junction unmatched. The CDR3 sequence is 12 residues long. Of note for this clone: Its antigen is as yet unknown. In the same sample, other DNA sequences code for this CDR3.

Naive, central memory, regulatory and stem cell-like memory cells within the CD4+ compartment were sorted using CD45RO/CCR7/CD25/CD127/CD95/CD27. The whole isolated RNA underwent reverse transcription, so sequencing captured expressed TCRB transcripts. An average near 3.57 million reads came from naive, central memory and regulatory T cell samples. The data were produced by immunoSEQ multiplex PCR, yet TCRdb's version contains in-frame clones alone and is incomplete. The sample records hundreds of thousands of clones, over 9.5% being singletons. The sequencing input was naive CD4+ T cells from blood. The rearrangement links TRBV30 to TRBJ1-6; 7 bases map to TRBD1. The source is a woman younger than 30 in good health. As DNA, the CDR3 is TGTGCCTGGGACAGGGTTAATTCACCCCTCCACTTT. Protein sequence: CAWDRVNSPLHF.